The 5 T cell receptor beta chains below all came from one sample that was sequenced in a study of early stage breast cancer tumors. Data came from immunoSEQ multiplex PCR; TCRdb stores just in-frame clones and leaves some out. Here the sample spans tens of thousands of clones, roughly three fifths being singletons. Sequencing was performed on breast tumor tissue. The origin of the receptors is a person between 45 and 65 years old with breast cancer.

CDR3 coding DNA: TGTGCCAGCAGCTTCACTAGCGGGAGCCCCAATGAGCAGTTCTTC. Protein product: CASSFTSGSPNEQFF. This chain connects TRBV11-2 to TRBJ2-1; TRBD2 matches 11 bases. CDR3 size: 15 residues. The germline CDR1 and CDR2 sequences are SGHAT and FQNNGV. V trimming: 3 bases; J trimming: 6 bases; junction bases outside the gene matches: 4.

The CDR3 sequence is CASSIQRNNEQFF. CDR3 nucleotide sequence: TGTGCCAGCAGCATCCAGAGGAACAATGAGCAGTTCTTC. The chain couples TRBV7-3 to TRBJ2-1; no clear D gene. The V gene lost 5 bases and the J gene lost 5 bases, with 10 bases spanning the gap. The germline V gene encodes CDR1 SGHTA and CDR2 FQGTGA. CDR3 length: 13 residues.

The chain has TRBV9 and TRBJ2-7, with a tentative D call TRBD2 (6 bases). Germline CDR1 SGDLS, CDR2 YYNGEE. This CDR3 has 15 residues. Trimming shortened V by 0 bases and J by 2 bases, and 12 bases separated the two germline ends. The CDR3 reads CASSVGEDSTYEQYF. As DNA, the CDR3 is TGTGCCAGCAGCGTAGGGGAGGACTCTACCTACGAGCAGTACTTC.

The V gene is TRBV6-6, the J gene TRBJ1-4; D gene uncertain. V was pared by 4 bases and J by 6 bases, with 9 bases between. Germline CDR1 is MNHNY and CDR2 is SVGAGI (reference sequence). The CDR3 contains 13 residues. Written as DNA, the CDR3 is TGTGCCAGCAGTTCCCATTTCGATGAAAAACTGTTTTTT. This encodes CASSSHFDEKLFF.

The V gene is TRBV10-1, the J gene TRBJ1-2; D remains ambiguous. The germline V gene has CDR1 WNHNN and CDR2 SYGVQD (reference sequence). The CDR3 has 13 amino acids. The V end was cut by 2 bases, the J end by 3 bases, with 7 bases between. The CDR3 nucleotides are TGCGCCAGCAGTGAGCGGGTGGACTATGGCTACACCTTC. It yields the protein CASSERVDYGYTF.